The 9 T cell receptor beta chains below come from one sample, sequenced in a study of T cells in Graves' hyperthyroidism and ophthalmopathy. Researchers took RNA transcripts and amplified the TCR beta CDR3 regions from them. The TCR CDR3 was amplified in a first-round RT-PCR using the HTBI primer set. TCRdb re-analysed the multiplex PCR reads in MiXCR, keeping a single row per CDR3 protein. The data hold over 450,000 distinct CDR3 sequences, with roughly an eighth observed a single time. Material: blood. These receptors were taken from a woman aged 18-30 years with Graves' hyperthyroidism.

The rearrangement joins TRBV5-1 to TRBJ2-3; D remains ambiguous. The CDR3 is 16 amino acids. The germline gives CDR1 SGHRS, CDR2 YFSETQ. V shed 6 bases and J shed 0 bases, with 17 bases lying between them. This CDR3 reads CASTPIGRTSTDTQYF. The CDR3 DNA follows: TGCGCCAGCACCCCCATCGGACGCACTAGCACAGATACGCAGTATTTT.

In this sample, this clonotype turned up many times. The V and J genes are TRBV2 and TRBJ1-1; a possible D gene is TRBD1 (6 bases). Trimming removed 6 bases at V and 3 bases at J, with 17 bases between. Germline V gene sequence: CDR1 SNHLY, CDR2 FYNNEI. This CDR3 has 15 residues. CDR3 nucleotide sequence: TGTGCCAGCAGCCAAATCAACAGGGAGGACACTGAAGCTTTCTTT. This codes for CASSQINREDTEAFF.

This clonotype has more than one count but fewer than ten. The chain recombines TRBV20-1 with TRBJ1-3, with D hard to call. The V gene lost 0 bases and the J gene lost 0 bases, with 6 bases spanning the gap. From germline, CDR1 is DFQATT and CDR2 SNEGSKA (reference sequence). This CDR3 has 14 residues. CDR3 nucleotide sequence: TGCAGTGCTAGAGAGTGGACCTCTGGAAACACCATATATTTT. Translating it yields CSAREWTSGNTIYF.

This clonotype has just a few counts. This chain links TRBV19 with TRBJ1-1; D gene unclear. Germline CDR1 and CDR2: LNHDA and SQIVND (reference sequence). This CDR3 is built from 12 residues. V was cut by 4 bases and J by 4 bases, with 7 bases left in between. The CDR3 region is CASSKERTEAFF. The CDR3, as DNA: TGTGCCAGTAGTAAGGAACGCACTGAAGCTTTCTTT.

In this sample, this clonotype turned up many times. The chain is built from TRBV7-2 and TRBJ1-2; 9 nucleotides align to TRBD1. Germline CDR1 and CDR2: SGHTA and FQGNSA. V gave up 1 base and J gave up 8 bases; unmatched junction bases: 5. The CDR3 is 14 residues long. CDR3 nucleotides: TGTGCCAGCAGCTTAGTCCCGGGACAGGGAGGCTACACCTTC. Translated, it gives CASSLVPGQGGYTF.

The chain uses TRBV13 and TRBJ1-1, with D possibly matching TRBD1 (5 bases). Germline V CDR1 and CDR2: PRHDT, FYEKMQ (reference sequence). The V end was cut by 4 bases, the J end by 7 bases, with 7 bases between. The CDR3 spans 11 residues. CDR3 residues: CASSSTGEAFF. CDR3 in DNA: TGTGCCAGCAGCTCCACAGGTGAAGCTTTCTTT.

This clonotype has at least ten counts. The gene calls are TRBV18 and TRBJ2-5, with a possible D match to TRBD2 (6 bases). Trimming removed 1 base at V and 3 bases at J, with 9 bases between. Germline V gene data show CDR1 as KGHSH and CDR2 as LQKENI. The CDR3 totals 14 residues. For the CDR3, the DNA is TGTGCCAGCTCACCACTGGGACTGGAAGAGACCCAGTACTTC. This gives the protein CASSPLGLEETQYF.

The sample holds many counts of this clonotype. The chain has TRBV5-5 and TRBJ2-7, with 8 bases fitting TRBD1. The trim removed 2 bases at V and 1 base at J, leaving 5 bases unmatched. From germline, CDR1 is SGHKS and CDR2 YYEKEE (reference sequence). This CDR3 is built from 15 residues. For the CDR3, the DNA is TGTGCCAGCAGCTTTGGCGGGACAGGTTCCTACGAGCAGTACGTC. Encoded protein: CASSFGGTGSYEQYV.

Ten or more counts support this clonotype. The chain couples TRBV11-2 to TRBJ1-6; a weak D match, TRBD1 (5 bases). V lost 1 base, J lost 10 bases, and 17 bases lay in between. The CDR3 extends over 16 amino acids. CDR1 SGHAT and CDR2 FQNNGV come from the germline V gene. The CDR3 protein is CASSLVIGAGPSPLHF. The CDR3 region has the DNA TGTGCCAGCAGCTTAGTGATTGGGGCAGGGCCCTCACCCCTCCACTTT.